This T cell receptor (beta chain) was captured by sequencing in a study of blood T cell repertoires in COVID-19. Study information: Whether acute or convalescent, the COVID-19 samples came from the United States, Italy and Spain. T cells, B-cell-depleted T cells, or PBMCs supplied cDNA or gDNA.

Authors' methods: Scientists estimated how many nucleated cells there were by amplifying reference gene primers. Libraries were prepared by immunoSEQ multiplex PCR; TCRdb keeps only in-frame clonotypes and omits some of them. D and trimming were read from the DNA, whereas the V and J calls and clone size are those reported in that table. Here the sample spans about 350,000 clones, 75% to 90% being singletons. The CDR3 is 13 residues long. Between the trimmed V and J ends, which lost 0 bases and 11 bases, there was a span of 14 bases. Germline CDR1 reads GTSNPN; CDR2 reads SVGIG (reference sequence). The Seattle patients joined while their infection was active and were tracked longitudinally afterward.

The source material was peripheral blood. The chain couples TRBV30 to TRBJ1-5; D might be TRBD1 (5 bases). This clonotype originated in a woman aged 55-69 years with COVID-19, enrolled during active disease. The CDR3 loop reads CAWSVKGPQTQHF. DNA of the CDR3: TGTGCCTGGAGTGTAAAGGGGCCGCAGACCCAGCATTTT. The full variable domain, rest sourced from reference TRBV30 and TRBJ1-5, is SQTIHQWPATLVQPVGSPLSLECTVEGTSNPNLYWYRQAAGRGLQLLFYSVGIGQISSEVPQNLSASRPQDRQFILSSKKLLLSDSGFYLCAWSVKGPQTQHFGDGTRLSIL.